Sequencing of this TCR beta chain was carried out in a study of graft-versus-host responses after intestinal transplantation. Across the study: All recipients got anti-thymocyte globulin induction, then tacrolimus and steroids for 2 to 3 years.

Germline V gives CDR1 LGHNA, CDR2 YSLEER. V lost 0 bases, J lost 5 bases, and 12 bases lay in between. This CDR3 has 15 amino acids. Profiling relied on immunoSEQ multiplex PCR, and the TCRdb table lists in-frame clones only, not all of them. The sample carries more than 40,000 clones, about 95% recorded once. On this clone itself: Its antigen is not identified.

The TCR comes from a human donor who was the organ donor for an intestinal transplant. Here the sequenced sample was unstimulated CD8+ T cells sorted from spleen or lymph node cells, taken before transplant. J is TRBJ2-3 and V is TRBV4-3, with D tentatively TRBD2 (6 bases). The CDR3: CASSQDRRGLDTQYF. CDR3 nucleotides: TGCGCCAGCAGCCAAGATCGGAGGGGCCTAGATACGCAGTATTTT.